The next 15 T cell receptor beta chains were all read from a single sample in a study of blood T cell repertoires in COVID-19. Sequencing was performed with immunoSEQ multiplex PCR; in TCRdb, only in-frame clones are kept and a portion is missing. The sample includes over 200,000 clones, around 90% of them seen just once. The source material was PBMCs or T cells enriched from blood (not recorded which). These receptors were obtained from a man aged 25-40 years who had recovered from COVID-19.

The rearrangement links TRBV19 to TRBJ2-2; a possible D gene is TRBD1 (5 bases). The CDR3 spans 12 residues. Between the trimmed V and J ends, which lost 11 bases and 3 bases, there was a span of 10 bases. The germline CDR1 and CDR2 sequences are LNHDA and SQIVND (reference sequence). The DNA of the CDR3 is TGTGCCGCCAGACAGTACACCGGGGAGCTGTTTTTT. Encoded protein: CAARQYTGELFF.

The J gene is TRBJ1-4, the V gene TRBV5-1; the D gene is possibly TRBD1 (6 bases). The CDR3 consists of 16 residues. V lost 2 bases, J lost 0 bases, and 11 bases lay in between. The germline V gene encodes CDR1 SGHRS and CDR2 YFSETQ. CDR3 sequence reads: CASSFSGGTTNEKLFF. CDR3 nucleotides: TGCGCCAGCAGCTTTAGTGGGGGCACAACTAATGAAAAACTGTTTTTT.

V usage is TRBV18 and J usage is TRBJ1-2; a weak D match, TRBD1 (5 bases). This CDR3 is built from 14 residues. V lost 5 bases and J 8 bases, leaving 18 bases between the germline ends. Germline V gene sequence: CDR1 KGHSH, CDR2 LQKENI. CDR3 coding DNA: TGTGCCAGCTCAGCGTTCGACAGCCTTGAAGGCTACACCTTC. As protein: CASSAFDSLEGYTF.

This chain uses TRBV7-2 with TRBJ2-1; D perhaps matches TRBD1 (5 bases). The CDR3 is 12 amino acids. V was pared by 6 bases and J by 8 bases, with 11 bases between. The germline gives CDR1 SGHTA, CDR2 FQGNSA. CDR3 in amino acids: CASSPWGDEQFF. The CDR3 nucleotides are TGTGCCAGCAGTCCCTGGGGCGATGAGCAGTTCTTC.

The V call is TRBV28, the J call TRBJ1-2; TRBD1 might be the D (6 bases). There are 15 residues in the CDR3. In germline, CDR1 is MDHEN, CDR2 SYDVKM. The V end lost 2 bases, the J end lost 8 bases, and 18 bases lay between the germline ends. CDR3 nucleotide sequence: TGTGCCAGCAGTTTAAACCCAGGAGGGGGGGACGGCTACACCTTC. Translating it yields CASSLNPGGGDGYTF.

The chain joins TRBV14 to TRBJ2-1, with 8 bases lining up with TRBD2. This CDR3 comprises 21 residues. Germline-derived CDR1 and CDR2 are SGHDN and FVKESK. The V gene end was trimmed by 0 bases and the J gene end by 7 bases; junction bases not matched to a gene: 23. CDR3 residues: CASSQDFLFRSGGEVSNEQFF. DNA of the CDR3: TGTGCCAGCAGCCAAGACTTTCTCTTTCGATCGGGAGGGGAGGTTTCTAATGAGCAGTTCTTC.

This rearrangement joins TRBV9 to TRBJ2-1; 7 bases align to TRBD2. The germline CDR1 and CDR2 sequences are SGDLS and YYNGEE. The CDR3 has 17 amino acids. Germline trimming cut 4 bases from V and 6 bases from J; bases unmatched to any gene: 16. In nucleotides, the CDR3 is TGTGCCAGCAGCCCGACTAGACTAGCCTCCTTTAGCAATGAGCAGTTCTTC. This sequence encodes CASSPTRLASFSNEQFF.

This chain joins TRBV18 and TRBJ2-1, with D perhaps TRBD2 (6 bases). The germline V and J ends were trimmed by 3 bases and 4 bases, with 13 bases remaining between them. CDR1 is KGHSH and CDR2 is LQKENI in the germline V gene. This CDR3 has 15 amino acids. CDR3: CASSPPGGEYNEQFF. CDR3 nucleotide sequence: TGTGCCAGCTCACCTCCAGGAGGGGAATACAATGAGCAGTTCTTC.

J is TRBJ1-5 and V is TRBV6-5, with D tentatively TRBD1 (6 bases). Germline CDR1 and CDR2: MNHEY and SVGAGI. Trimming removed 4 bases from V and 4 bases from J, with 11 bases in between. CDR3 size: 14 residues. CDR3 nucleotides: TGTGCCAGCAGTTCCGGACAGTTAAATCAGCCCCAGCATTTT. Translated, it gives CASSSGQLNQPQHF.

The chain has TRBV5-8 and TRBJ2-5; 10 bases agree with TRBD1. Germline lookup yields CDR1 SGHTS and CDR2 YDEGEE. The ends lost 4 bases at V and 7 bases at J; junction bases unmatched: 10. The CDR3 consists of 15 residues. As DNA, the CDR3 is TGTGCCAGCAGCGGGTGGGGACAGGGGATTTGGACCCAGTACTTC. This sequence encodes CASSGWGQGIWTQYF.

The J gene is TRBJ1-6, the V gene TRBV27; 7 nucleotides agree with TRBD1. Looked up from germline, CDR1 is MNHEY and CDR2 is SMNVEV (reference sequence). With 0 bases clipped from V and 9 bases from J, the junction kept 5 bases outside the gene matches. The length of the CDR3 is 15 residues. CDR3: CASSLSTGLGSPLHF. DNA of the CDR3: TGTGCCAGCAGTTTATCGACAGGGCTAGGTTCACCCCTCCACTTT.

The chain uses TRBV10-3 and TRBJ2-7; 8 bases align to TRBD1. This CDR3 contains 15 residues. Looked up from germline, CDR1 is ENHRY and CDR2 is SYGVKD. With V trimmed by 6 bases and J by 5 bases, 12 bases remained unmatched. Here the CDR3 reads CAISPGQGGTNEQYF. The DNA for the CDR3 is TGTGCCATCAGCCCCGGACAGGGCGGTACTAACGAGCAGTACTTC.

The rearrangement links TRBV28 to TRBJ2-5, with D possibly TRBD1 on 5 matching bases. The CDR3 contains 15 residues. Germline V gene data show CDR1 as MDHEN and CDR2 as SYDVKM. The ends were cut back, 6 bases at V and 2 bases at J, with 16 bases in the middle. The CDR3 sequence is CASRPGQKGQETQYF. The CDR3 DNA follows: TGTGCCAGCAGACCTGGGCAAAAGGGGCAAGAGACCCAGTACTTC. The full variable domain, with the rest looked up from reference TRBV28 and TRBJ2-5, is DVKVTQSSRYLVKRTGEKVFLECVQDMDHENMFWYRQDPGLGLRLIYFSYDVKMKEKGDIPEGYSVSREKKERFSLILESASTNQTSMYLCASRPGQKGQETQYFGPGTRLLVL.

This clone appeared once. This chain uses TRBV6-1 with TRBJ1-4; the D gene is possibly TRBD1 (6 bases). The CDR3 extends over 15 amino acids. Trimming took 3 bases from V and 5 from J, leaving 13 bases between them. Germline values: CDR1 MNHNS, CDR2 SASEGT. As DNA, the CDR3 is TGTGCCAGCAGTGACGGGGGGCTGGGGAATGAAAAACTGTTTTTT. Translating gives CASSDGGLGNEKLFF.

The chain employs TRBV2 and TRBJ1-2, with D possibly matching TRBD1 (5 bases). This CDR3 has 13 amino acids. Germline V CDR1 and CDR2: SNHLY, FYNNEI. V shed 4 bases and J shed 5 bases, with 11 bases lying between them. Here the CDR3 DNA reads TGTGCCAGCAGTGCTGGGACTCCTTATGGCTACACCTTC. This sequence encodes CASSAGTPYGYTF.